Following are 29 T cell receptor beta chains from one sample sequenced in a study of radiotherapy plus CTLA-4 blockade in lung cancer. Method: immunoSEQ multiplex PCR; TCRdb's copy keeps in-frame clones and lacks some. The sample has some 40,000 clones; over 60% are singletons. The source material was peripheral blood, sampled from a patient treated with radiotherapy plus ipilimumab. These receptors came from a human donor with non-small cell lung cancer whose response to radiotherapy plus ipilimumab could not be evaluated.

V is TRBV7-2 and J is TRBJ2-3, with 7 bases lining up with TRBD2. V trimming: 6 bases; J trimming: 6 bases; junction bases outside the gene matches: 15. Germline CDR1 is SGHTA and CDR2 is FQGNSA. The CDR3 is made up of 16 amino acids. The chain's CDR3 is CASRPPAGMGMDTQYF. The CDR3 DNA reads TGTGCCAGCAGACCCCCAGCGGGGATGGGCATGGATACGCAGTATTTT.

CDR3 in DNA: TGTGCCAGCAGTGACTCGTGCGGGCTCTCTGGAAACACCATATATTTT. This codes for CASSDSCGLSGNTIYF. The chain links TRBV6-4 to TRBJ1-3; D ambiguous. The V and J ends lost 0 bases and 0 bases respectively, with 9 bases between them. Germline V lookup: CDR1 MRHNA, CDR2 SNTAGT. This CDR3 is 16 amino acids long.

The gene calls are TRBV28 and TRBJ1-6; a possible D gene is TRBD1 (5 bases). Trimming cost V 3 bases and J 5 bases, with 14 bases left between them. The CDR3 sequence is 16 residues long. CDR1 MDHEN and CDR2 SYDVKM come from the germline V gene. The CDR3 DNA reads as TGTGCCAGCAGTTTTGGGCCCTGGGGGGATAATTCACCCCTCCACTTT. It specifies CASSFGPWGDNSPLHF. Full variable domain (rest looked up from reference TRBV28 and TRBJ1-6): DVKVTQSSRYLVKRTGEKVFLECVQDMDHENMFWYRQDPGLGLRLIYFSYDVKMKEKGDIPEGYSVSREKKERFSLILESASTNQTSMYLCASSFGPWGDNSPLHFGNGTRLTVT.

The rearrangement links TRBV30 to TRBJ2-6; 7 nucleotides line up with TRBD2. The CDR3 runs to 16 residues. Looked up from germline, CDR1 is GTSNPN and CDR2 is SVGIG (reference sequence). V dropped 1 base and J dropped 3; count of bases not matched to a gene: 6. Here the CDR3 DNA reads TGTGCCTGGAGTGGATTGGGGGGGGATGGGGCCAACGTCCTGACTTTC. This codes for CAWSGLGGDGANVLTF.

The gene calls are TRBV7-9 and TRBJ1-2, with 7 bases that match TRBD1. V dropped 5 bases and J dropped 8; count of bases not matched to a gene: 11. This CDR3 is 14 amino acids long. CDR1 and CDR2 from the germline V gene are SEHNR and FQNEAQ (reference sequence). In DNA, the CDR3 is TGTGCCAGCAGCCCCCCGACAGGGATGAGCGGCTACACCTTC. This sequence encodes CASSPPTGMSGYTF.

The genes are TRBV28 and TRBJ1-5; no firm D call. V dropped 2 bases and J dropped 4 bases, with 6 bases sitting between them. CDR3 length: 13 amino acids. The germline V gene encodes CDR1 MDHEN and CDR2 SYDVKM. The CDR3 spells CASSLTGNQPQHF. The CDR3 nucleotides are TGTGCCAGCAGTTTAACGGGAAATCAGCCCCAGCATTTT. The complete variable domain, with remaining parts taken from reference TRBV28 and TRBJ1-5, reads DVKVTQSSRYLVKRTGEKVFLECVQDMDHENMFWYRQDPGLGLRLIYFSYDVKMKEKGDIPEGYSVSREKKERFSLILESASTNQTSMYLCASSLTGNQPQHFGDGTRLSIL.

This clone was observed a handful of times. The chain recombines TRBV7-9 with TRBJ1-2; D ambiguous. V was pared by 1 base and J by 1 base, with 4 bases between. This CDR3 spans 13 amino acids. The germline V gene has CDR1 SEHNR and CDR2 FQNEAQ (reference sequence). DNA for the CDR3: TGTGCCAGCAGCTTAGACAGTAACTATGGCTACACCTTC. It yields the protein CASSLDSNYGYTF.

V and J are TRBV5-1 and TRBJ2-7, with D perhaps matching TRBD2 (6 bases). From germline, CDR1 is SGHRS and CDR2 YFSETQ. V was pared by 4 bases and J by 2 bases, with 19 bases between. The CDR3 has 16 amino acids. This chain's CDR3 is CASSLLPGTATYEQYF. The CDR3 nucleotides are TGCGCCAGCAGCCTTCTCCCGGGGACTGCCACCTACGAGCAGTACTTC.

This clone appeared once. CDR3 sequence reads: CASSDTGDYYGYTF. The CDR3 DNA reads TGCGCCAGCAGCGATACGGGAGACTACTATGGCTACACCTTC. The J gene is TRBJ1-2, the V gene TRBV5-1; D not certain. The V end lost 4 bases, the J end lost 3 bases, and 13 bases lay between the germline ends. Germline-derived CDR1 and CDR2 are SGHRS and YFSETQ. This CDR3 comprises 14 residues.

The chain recombines TRBV19 with TRBJ2-7; 9 bases are shared with TRBD2. The CDR3 covers 17 residues. Looked up from germline, CDR1 is LNHDA and CDR2 is SQIVND (reference sequence). With 4 bases clipped from V and 6 bases from J, the junction kept 16 bases outside the gene matches. CDR3 DNA sequence: TGTGCCAGTAGTACCCACCGAGTAGCGGGAGTCGTAGGCGAGCAGTACTTC. As protein: CASSTHRVAGVVGEQYF.

The chain carries TRBV7-2 and TRBJ2-1; no clear D gene. Trimming stripped 1 base from V and 10 bases from J, with 11 bases between. This CDR3 spans 13 amino acids. Germline V gene sequence: CDR1 SGHTA, CDR2 FQGNSA. The CDR3 loop reads CASSLDNSQEQFF. CDR3 sequence (DNA): TGTGCCAGCAGCTTAGATAACAGCCAAGAGCAGTTCTTC.

The J gene is TRBJ2-2, the V gene TRBV6-5; the match to TRBD1 covers 8 bases. Germline CDR1 MNHEY, CDR2 SVGAGI. V shed 2 bases, J shed 6 bases, and the junction held 5 bases outside the gene matches. CDR3 size: 15 residues. CDR3 nucleotide sequence: TGTGCCAGCAGTTACCCAGGACAGGGATCCGGGGAGCTGTTTTTT. Its translation is CASSYPGQGSGELFF.

The gene calls are TRBV7-3 and TRBJ2-3; 7 positions agree with TRBD2. There are 15 residues in the CDR3. Germline CDR1 is SGHTA and CDR2 is FQGTGA. Losses at the gene ends were 5 bases for V and 2 bases for J; bases not matched to a gene: 7. CDR3 sequence: CASSIYSGDTDTQYF. CDR3 bases: TGTGCCAGCAGCATATACAGCGGGGACACAGATACGCAGTATTTT.

This chain joins TRBV19 and TRBJ2-7, with 12 positions matching TRBD1. The germline V gene encodes CDR1 LNHDA and CDR2 SQIVND (reference sequence). The CDR3 runs 14 residues. With 5 bases clipped from V and 4 bases from J, the junction kept 3 bases outside the gene matches. The CDR3 is CASSPGQGAYEQYF. The CDR3 DNA follows: TGTGCCAGTAGTCCGGGACAGGGGGCTTACGAGCAGTACTTC.

This chain joins TRBV5-1 and TRBJ2-1; D not certain. This CDR3 spans 12 amino acids. Trimming cost V 4 bases and J 4 bases, with 6 bases left between them. The germline CDR1 and CDR2 sequences are SGHRS and YFSETQ. The CDR3: CASSAYYNEQFF. CDR3 nucleotides: TGCGCCAGCAGCGCCTATTACAATGAGCAGTTCTTC.

CDR3 amino acids: CASSETSFRETQYF. The CDR3 DNA reads as TGTGCCAGCAGTGAAACTAGCTTTCGAGAGACCCAGTACTTC. The chain carries TRBV6-1 and TRBJ2-5, with D tentatively TRBD2 (6 bases). Germline-derived CDR1 and CDR2 are MNHNS and SASEGT. The V end was cut by 2 bases, the J end by 4 bases, with 11 bases between. The CDR3 is 14 residues long.

The chain is built from TRBV15 and TRBJ1-4; D is uncertain. CDR1 LNHNV and CDR2 YYDKDF come from the germline V gene (reference sequence). The V gene lost 1 base and the J gene lost 17 bases, with 20 bases spanning the gap. This CDR3 region has 14 residues. The CDR3 sequence: CATSRGLGRDTCFF. CDR3 nucleotides: TGTGCCACCAGCAGAGGACTAGGTAGAGACACATGCTTTTTT.

The V and J genes are TRBV18 and TRBJ2-7; 9 bases fit TRBD1. Looked up from germline, CDR1 is KGHSH and CDR2 is LQKENI. V lost 5 bases to trimming and J lost 3 bases; unmatched junction nucleotides: 2. This CDR3 is 13 amino acids long. The CDR3 nucleotides are TGTGCCAGCTCAGAGGGACAGGGCTACGAGCAGTACTTC. This gives the protein CASSEGQGYEQYF.

This clone was found once. The chain joins TRBV6-1 to TRBJ2-2; maybe TRBD1 (6 bases). CDR3 length: 17 residues. V shed 4 bases and J shed 6 bases, with 21 bases lying between them. The germline gives CDR1 MNHNS, CDR2 SASEGT. The CDR3 DNA follows: TGTGCCAGCAGTGCCACAGGGCTAACAGTTCGGCCCGGGGAGCTGTTTTTT. Translating gives CASSATGLTVRPGELFF.

The V call is TRBV9, the J call TRBJ1-2; TRBD1 matches 8 bases. This CDR3 contains 16 residues. Germline CDR1 is SGDLS and CDR2 is YYNGEE. V gave up 4 bases and J gave up 4 bases; unmatched junction bases: 12. CDR3 DNA sequence: TGTGCCAGCAGCCACGGGGCGCGGGACAGGAGCTATGGCTACACCTTC. Translating gives CASSHGARDRSYGYTF.

The genes are TRBV5-6 and TRBJ1-5; 9 bases line up with TRBD1. With 5 bases clipped from V and 7 bases from J, the junction kept 7 bases outside the gene matches. Germline CDR1 is SGHDT and CDR2 is YYEEEE. The CDR3 is 14 residues long. The CDR3 sequence: CASSTGGAGQPQHF. The CDR3, as DNA: TGTGCCAGCAGTACAGGGGGCGCGGGGCAGCCCCAGCATTTT. Supplemented by reference TRBV5-6 and TRBJ1-5, the full variable domain reads DAGVTQSPTHLIKTRGQQVTLRCSPKSGHDTVSWYQQALGQGPQFIFQYYEEEERQRGNFPDRFSGHQFPNYSSELNVNALLLGDSALYLCASSTGGAGQPQHFGDGTRLSIL.

This CDR3 is CASSQVDRDSPLHF. The CDR3 DNA is TGCGCCAGCAGCCAAGTGGACAGAGATTCACCCCTCCACTTT. This chain links TRBV4-3 with TRBJ1-6, with D perhaps TRBD1 (6 bases). The CDR3 runs 14 residues. Per the germline V gene, CDR1 is LGHNA and CDR2 is YSLEER. V lost 1 base and J 8 bases, leaving 9 bases between the germline ends.

This chain links TRBV7-6 with TRBJ1-2; D unclear. CDR3 length: 14 amino acids. The ends were cut back, 1 base at V and 4 bases at J, with 10 bases in the middle. Germline values: CDR1 SGHVS, CDR2 FNYEAQ. Here the CDR3 reads CASSLEDRGYGYTF. In DNA, the CDR3 is TGTGCCAGCAGCTTAGAAGATCGGGGCTATGGCTACACCTTC.

This sequence joins TRBV6-5 and TRBJ2-1, with TRBD1 matching over 9 bases. V trimming: 4 bases; J trimming: 1 base; junction bases outside the gene matches: 5. CDR1 is MNHEY, CDR2 SVGAGI, per germline. The CDR3 runs to 16 residues. The CDR3 DNA is TGTGCCAGCAGTTTCACAGGGGGCGCATCCTACAATGAGCAGTTCTTC. Amino acids: CASSFTGGASYNEQFF.

The chain combines TRBV18 with TRBJ1-2; D is ambiguous. The CDR3 has 14 amino acids. The germline V gene encodes CDR1 KGHSH and CDR2 LQKENI. V shed 5 bases and J shed 3 bases, with 13 bases lying between them. CDR3 sequence (DNA): TGTGCCAGCTCAAGGGAGTGGGCAGACTATGGCTACACCTTC. Translation gives CASSREWADYGYTF.

The genes are TRBV7-3 and TRBJ2-2, with D perhaps TRBD2 (7 bases). V shed 8 bases and J shed 8 bases, with 18 bases lying between them. Germline CDR1 reads SGHTA; CDR2 reads FQGTGA. This CDR3 region has 14 residues. This chain's CDR3 is CASGEGGPEGELFF. The CDR3 DNA is TGTGCCAGCGGGGAGGGGGGACCGGAAGGGGAGCTGTTTTTT.

The chain uses TRBV7-2 and TRBJ2-7, with 9 bases lining up with TRBD2. The trim removed 3 bases at V and 5 bases at J, leaving 14 bases unmatched. This CDR3 is 17 amino acids long. Germline V lookup: CDR1 SGHTA, CDR2 FQGNSA. The CDR3 nucleotides read TGTGCCAGCAGCTTCTGGTTGCGGGAGGGCAGAACCAACGAGCAGTACTTC. Translated, it gives CASSFWLREGRTNEQYF.

This clone was seen only a few times. The chain links TRBV7-9 to TRBJ2-1, with TRBD1 matching over 9 bases. The CDR3 sequence is 15 residues long. Germline-derived CDR1 and CDR2 are SEHNR and FQNEAQ (reference sequence). V was clipped by 2 bases and J by 9 bases; unmatched bases: 8. The CDR3, as DNA: TGTGCCAGCAGCTTAAATACAGGGGGCCAGGTTGAGCAGTTCTTC. Its translation is CASSLNTGGQVEQFF.

This clone came up a few times. This chain connects TRBV29-1 to TRBJ1-2; possibly TRBD1 for D (5 bases). CDR1 and CDR2 (germline): SQVTM, ANQGSEA. The CDR3 extends over 14 amino acids. V was trimmed by 6 bases and J by 6 bases, leaving 20 bases between them. The CDR3 loop is CSVLKVQGMDGYTF. The DNA for the CDR3 is TGCAGCGTCCTAAAGGTCCAGGGAATGGATGGCTACACCTTC.